The clone carrying this T cell receptor (beta chain) has ten or more counts. As yet, its antigen is unknown. MiXCR was run by TCRdb on the 5' RACE reads, yielding one entry per CDR3 protein. The repertoire holds about 66,000 distinct CDR3 sequences, with roughly 5% as singletons. The length of the CDR3 is 15 residues. The germline V gene has CDR1 SEHNR and CDR2 FQNEAQ (reference sequence). The V gene lost 5 bases and the J gene lost 0 bases, with 13 bases spanning the gap. The sample originates from a study of neurological immune-mediated disorders. Findings and limits, study-wide: When the repertoires were grouped phylogenetically, those of 18 of the 34 multiple sclerosis patients came together in a single cluster of related CDR3 sequences, which points to a possible repertoire-level signature. Whereas HTLV-1-associated myelopathy showed the most TCR clonal expansion, multiple sclerosis showed the least, with levels below those of healthy controls. The multiple sclerosis repertoire cluster had no association with any clinical or MRI feature.

The unsorted libraries originated from 2 million PBMCs that had been stored at -80 C. Input material: PBMCs. The genes are TRBV7-9 and TRBJ1-1; the D gene is possibly TRBD1 (6 bases). The sequence derives from a woman in her thirties with multiple sclerosis. This CDR3 reads CASSPGGGLNTEAFF. CDR3 DNA sequence: TGTGCCAGCAGCCCCGGAGGGGGATTGAACACTGAAGCTTTCTTT.